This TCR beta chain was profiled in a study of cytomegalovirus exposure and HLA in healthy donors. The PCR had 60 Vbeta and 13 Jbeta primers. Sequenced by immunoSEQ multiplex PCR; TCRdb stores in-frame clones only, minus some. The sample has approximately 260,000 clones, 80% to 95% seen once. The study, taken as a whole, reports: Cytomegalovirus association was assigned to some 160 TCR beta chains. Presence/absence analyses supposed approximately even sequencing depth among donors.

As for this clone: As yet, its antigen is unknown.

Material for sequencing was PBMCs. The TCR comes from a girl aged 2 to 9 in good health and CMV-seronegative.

The chain's CDR3 is CAWSGVGYTF. The CDR3 DNA follows: TGTGCCTGGAGTGGAGTTGGCTACACCTTC. This sequence joins TRBV30 and TRBJ1-2; the D is unclear. The germline V and J ends were trimmed by 1 base and 7 bases, with 4 bases remaining between them. The CDR3 extends over 10 amino acids. CDR1 is GTSNPN, CDR2 SVGIG, per germline (reference sequence).